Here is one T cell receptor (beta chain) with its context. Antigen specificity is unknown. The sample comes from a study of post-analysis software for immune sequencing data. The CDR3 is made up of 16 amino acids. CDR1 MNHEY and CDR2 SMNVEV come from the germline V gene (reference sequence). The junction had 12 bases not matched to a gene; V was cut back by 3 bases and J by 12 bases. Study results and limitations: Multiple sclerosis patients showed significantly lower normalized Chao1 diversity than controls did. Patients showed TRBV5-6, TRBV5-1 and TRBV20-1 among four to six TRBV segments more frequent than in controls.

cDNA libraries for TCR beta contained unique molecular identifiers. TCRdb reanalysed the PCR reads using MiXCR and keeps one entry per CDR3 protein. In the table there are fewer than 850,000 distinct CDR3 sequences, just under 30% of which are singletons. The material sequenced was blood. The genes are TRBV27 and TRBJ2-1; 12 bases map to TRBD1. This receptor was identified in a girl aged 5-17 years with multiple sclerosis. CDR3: CASSFVTGQGAVGQFF. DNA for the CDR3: TGTGCCAGCAGTTTTGTTACGGGACAGGGGGCGGTAGGGCAGTTCTTC.